The 30 T cell receptor beta chains in this list originate from one sample, sequenced in a study of regulatory T cells in long-lasting Graves disease. Stated time point: newly diagnosed GD, antithyroid drugs for less than 3 months. The TCR library was made from RNA extracted from PBMCs. CDR3-region Arm-PCR and iRepertoire HTBI primers produced the TCR beta libraries. TCRdb passed the multiplex PCR reads through MiXCR, listing each CDR3 protein once. Of roughly 350,000 distinct CDR3 sequences in the sample, approximately 15% are singletons; the top ten hold 25% to 30%. A further study also used this sample, focusing on T cells in Graves' hyperthyroidism and ophthalmopathy.

The specimen was peripheral blood mononuclear cells (PBMCs), collected at new diagnosis, from a patient treated with antithyroid drugs. These receptors were collected from a man aged 35 to 55 with Graves disease.

The genes are TRBV9 and TRBJ2-2; TRBD2 agrees at 14 bases. V shed 4 bases, J shed 4 bases, and the junction held 6 bases outside the gene matches. The germline V gene encodes CDR1 SGDLS and CDR2 YYNGEE. The CDR3 spans 17 residues. The CDR3 DNA follows: TGTGCCAGCAGCCTGACTAGCGGGGGGGCGGGCACCGGGGAGCTGTTTTTT. This codes for CASSLTSGGAGTGELFF.

Ten or more counts support this clonotype. The chain carries TRBV6-2 or TRBV6-3 and TRBJ2-6, with D perhaps matching TRBD1 (6 bases). V shed 6 bases and J shed 2 bases, with 8 bases lying between them. In germline, CDR1 is MNHEY, CDR2 SVGEGT. The length of the CDR3 is 14 residues. CDR3 sequence reads: CASRTGAGANVLTF. The CDR3 nucleotides are TGTGCCAGCAGGACAGGCGCTGGGGCCAACGTCCTGACTTTC.

This clonotype was counted at least ten times. The chain couples TRBV4-3 to TRBJ2-5; 8 bases line up with TRBD1. Germline CDR1 is LGHNA and CDR2 is YSLEER. J was trimmed by 5 bases and V by 3 bases; bases with no gene match: 5. The CDR3 has 14 amino acids. CDR3 residues: CASSQRQGWETQYF. In DNA form, the CDR3 reads TGCGCCAGCAGCCAGAGACAGGGGTGGGAGACCCAGTACTTC.

This clonotype was seen many times. The gene calls are TRBV28 and TRBJ2-3; 8 nucleotides match TRBD2. The V segment lost 4 bases and the J segment 0 bases; nucleotides outside the gene matches: 15. Germline CDR1 reads MDHEN; CDR2 reads SYDVKM. The CDR3 loop spans 19 amino acids. CDR3 sequence: CASSSTLISQRGSTDTQYF. CDR3 sequence (DNA): TGTGCCAGCAGTTCAACTCTTATTTCCCAGCGGGGGAGCACAGATACGCAGTATTTT.

This clonotype occurred many times. The chain employs TRBV5-1 and TRBJ2-5; tentative D call: TRBD2 (5 bases). Trimming took off 9 bases at V and 2 bases at J, with 14 bases between the two ends. Per germline, CDR1 SGHRS and CDR2 YFSETQ. CDR3 size: 13 residues. The CDR3 loop reads CATKKDLQETQYF. Here the CDR3 DNA reads TGCGCCACCAAGAAGGACTTACAAGAGACCCAGTACTTC. Together with reference TRBV5-1 and TRBJ2-5, the CDR3 gives the full variable domain: KAGVTQTPRYLIKTRGQQVTLSCSPISGHRSVSWYQQTPGQGLQFLFEYFSETQRNKGNFPGRFSGRQFSNSRSEMNVSTLELGDSALYLCATKKDLQETQYFGPGTRLLVL.

This clonotype was recorded many times. The V and J genes are TRBV20-1 and TRBJ2-7; 8 bases are a match to TRBD1. Germline CDR1 reads DFQATT; CDR2 reads SNEGSKA (reference sequence). The CDR3 consists of 12 residues. The ends lost 8 bases at V and 2 bases at J; junction bases unmatched: 5. CDR3 residues: CSTETGAYEQYF. DNA of the CDR3: TGCAGTACCGAGACAGGGGCCTACGAGCAGTACTTC.

This clonotype was found many times. This chain links TRBV15 with TRBJ1-2; no reliable D call. V lost 0 bases, J lost 4 bases, and 9 bases lay in between. The germline V gene encodes CDR1 LNHNV and CDR2 YYDKDF (reference sequence). The CDR3 is made up of 14 amino acids. The CDR3 region has the DNA TGTGCCACCAGCAGAGATGGCAGGCTCTATGGCTACACCTTC. Translating gives CATSRDGRLYGYTF.

This clonotype came up many times. The V call is TRBV7-9, the J call TRBJ1-6; D ambiguous. CDR1 SEHNR and CDR2 FQNEAQ come from the germline V gene (reference sequence). The CDR3 runs to 15 residues. V lost 2 bases to trimming and J lost 7 bases, with 12 bases between them. CDR3 sequence: CASSLYSTNNSPLHF. In DNA, the CDR3 is TGTGCCAGCAGCTTATACAGCACGAACAATTCACCCCTCCACTTT.

At least ten counts were recorded for this clonotype. This chain connects TRBV2 to TRBJ2-3; weak D call: TRBD2 (11 bases). The closer fit of TRBJ2-5 to the DNA end suggests the J call may be wrong. The germline gives CDR1 SNHLY, CDR2 FYNNEI. The CDR3 spans 17 residues. CDR3 sequence: CASNGDRGTSGGATQYF. The CDR3 region has the DNA TGTGCCAGCAACGGGGACAGGGGAACTAGCGGGGGCGCGACCCAGTACTTC.

This clonotype was seen a handful of times. A read error may explain this, as a much larger clone is one base away. This rearrangement joins TRBV10-3 to TRBJ2-3, with D unresolved. The germline gives CDR1 ENHRY, CDR2 SYGVKD. This CDR3 region has 13 residues. The CDR3 coding sequence is TGTGCCATCAGTGCGGTAAGCGCAGATATGCAGTATTTT. Its translation is CAISAVSADMQYF.

This clonotype was seen only a few times. The CDR3 region has the DNA TGCAGCGTTGAAGATCGCAGCCCCACAGATACGCAGTATTTT. It is translated as CSVEDRSPTDTQYF. The chain couples TRBV29-1 to TRBJ2-3; D remains ambiguous. The CDR3 is made up of 14 amino acids. Trimming took 0 bases from V and 2 from J, leaving 9 bases between them. The germline V gene encodes CDR1 SQVTM and CDR2 ANQGSEA.

The chain carries TRBV7-6 and TRBJ2-4; 7 bases align to TRBD2. CDR1 is SGHVS, CDR2 FNYEAQ, per germline. The CDR3 has 19 residues. V lost 0 bases and J lost 2; bases outside the gene matches: 13. The CDR3 loop is CASSLASGASGGSKNIQYF. The DNA for the CDR3 is TGTGCCAGCAGCTTAGCTTCCGGGGCCTCGGGGGGTTCCAAAAACATTCAGTACTTC.

The table lists this clonotype with a few counts. The V and J genes are TRBV6-1 and TRBJ2-3; 7 bases fit TRBD1. The CDR3 runs 14 residues. V trimming: 4 bases; J trimming: 4 bases; junction bases outside the gene matches: 5. In germline, CDR1 is MNHNS, CDR2 SASEGT. CDR3 sequence (DNA): TGTGCCAGCAGTGTCAGGGACAGTTCAGATACGCAGTATTTT. This codes for CASSVRDSSDTQYF.

This clonotype was seen at least ten times. This chain joins TRBV2 and TRBJ2-2; D is unresolved. This CDR3 is built from 16 residues. Looked up from germline, CDR1 is SNHLY and CDR2 is FYNNEI. V lost 2 bases to trimming and J lost 0 bases, with 10 bases between them. The DNA of the CDR3 is TGTGCCAGCAGTGAAAGGTTAATCGCGAACACCGGGGAGCTGTTTTTT. This gives the protein CASSERLIANTGELFF.

The sample holds a few counts of this clonotype. V and J are TRBV3-1 and TRBJ1-5, with D tentatively TRBD1 (6 bases). V shed 1 base and J shed 1 base, with 11 bases lying between them. Germline V lookup: CDR1 LGHDT, CDR2 YNNKEL (reference sequence). The CDR3 spans 16 residues. The CDR3 nucleotides are TGTGCCAGCAGCCAAGGGGGACAACAAAGCAATCAGCCCCAGCATTTT. Protein: CASSQGGQQSNQPQHF.

There are a few counts of this clonotype. This CDR3 fails to terminate in the conserved phenylalanine or tryptophan, so it likely reflects a read error. The chain carries TRBV30 and TRBJ2-7; the match to TRBD1 covers 7 bases. CDR1 and CDR2 from the germline V gene are GTSNPN and SVGIG (reference sequence). The junction had 6 bases not matched to a gene; V was cut back by 8 bases and J by 2 bases. This CDR3 is 12 amino acids long. The CDR3 sequence: CATLTGAYEQYL. CDR3 DNA sequence: TGTGCCACTTTAACAGGGGCCTACGAGCAGTACCTC.

Notes on this clonotype: Just one base apart from a much larger clone, this may be a read error. The chain employs TRBV28 and TRBJ1-6, with D possibly matching TRBD1 (6 bases). This CDR3 has 17 residues. Germline V gives CDR1 MDHEN, CDR2 SYDVKM. The CDR3, as DNA: TGTGCCAGCAGTAACGGACAGACGAGCTCCTATAATTCACCCCCCCACTTT. Translating gives CASSNGQTSSYNSPPHF. Together with reference TRBV28 and TRBJ1-6, the CDR3 gives the full variable domain: DVKVTQSSRYLVKRTGEKVFLECVQDMDHENMFWYRQDPGLGLRLIYFSYDVKMKEKGDIPEGYSVSREKKERFSLILESASTNQTSMYLCASSNGQTSSYNSPPHFGNGTRLTVT.

The rearrangement links TRBV5-4 to TRBJ2-5, with TRBD2 identical over 11 bases. Losses at the gene ends were 2 bases for V and 1 base for J; bases not matched to a gene: 4. Germline lookup yields CDR1 SGHNT and CDR2 YYREEE (reference sequence). The CDR3 runs 16 residues. The CDR3 region has the DNA TGTGCCAGCAGCTTCGTAGCGGGGGGGCCCCAAGAGACCCAGTACTTC. It specifies CASSFVAGGPQETQYF.

CDR3 DNA: TGTGCCACCAGTTTTTCGGGGGGGCTTGTCAATGAGCAGTTCTTC. This encodes CATSFSGGLVNEQFF. The V call is TRBV24-1, the J call TRBJ2-1; 8 bases map to TRBD2. This CDR3 spans 15 amino acids. Germline trimming cut 6 bases from V and 6 bases from J; bases unmatched to any gene: 9. Germline CDR1 reads KGHDR; CDR2 reads SFDVKD.

This sequence joins TRBV27 and TRBJ2-2, with D unclear. Trimming took 5 bases from V and 1 from J, leaving 8 bases between them. From germline, CDR1 is MNHEY and CDR2 SMNVEV (reference sequence). The CDR3 is 14 amino acids. The CDR3 nucleotides are TGTGCCAGCAGTCCGATAGTGAACACCGGGGAGCTGTTTTTT. It is translated as CASSPIVNTGELFF.

This clonotype has a handful of counts. The chain combines TRBV27 with TRBJ2-7, with 11 bases lining up with TRBD2. Near its end, the DNA agrees better with TRBJ2-5, so the J call may be wrong. Germline V gives CDR1 MNHEY, CDR2 SMNVEV (reference sequence). The CDR3 length is 16 residues. The CDR3 region has the DNA TGTGCCAGCAGCACCACTAGCGGGGGCCTCCAAGAGACCCAGTACTTC. This codes for CASSTTSGGLQETQYF.

In this sample, this clonotype turned up a few times. The chain links TRBV9 to TRBJ2-1; D call uncertain. The CDR3 extends over 14 amino acids. The V end lost 1 base, the J end lost 4 bases, and 9 bases lay between the germline ends. The V gene's germline CDR1 is SGDLS and CDR2 YYNGEE. This chain's CDR3 is CASSVSEAYNEQFF. The CDR3 DNA sequence: TGTGCCAGCAGCGTAAGCGAAGCGTACAATGAGCAGTTCTTC.

This clonotype has at least ten counts. This chain uses TRBV3-1 with TRBJ2-3, with no clear D. The V gene lost 3 bases and the J gene lost 4 bases, with 8 bases spanning the gap. This CDR3 spans 13 amino acids. Looked up from germline, CDR1 is LGHDT and CDR2 is YNNKEL (reference sequence). The CDR3 loop is CASSQFVADTQYF. In DNA, the CDR3 is TGTGCCAGCAGCCAGTTCGTGGCAGATACGCAGTATTTT.

The chain is built from TRBV12-3 or TRBV12-4 and TRBJ2-2; no definite D call. V dropped 8 bases and J dropped 4 bases, with 11 bases sitting between them. The length of the CDR3 is 13 residues. The CDR3 sequence: CASCPVSTGELFF. The CDR3 DNA reads TGTGCCAGCTGCCCGGTTAGCACCGGGGAGCTGTTTTTT.

With respect to this clonotype: Given the absence of the conserved phenylalanine or tryptophan at the CDR3 end, a read error is likely. The CDR3 reads CASSLGQMNTEAFL. The CDR3 DNA is TGCGCCAGCAGCCTGGGACAGATGAACACTGAAGCTTTCCTT. The V call is TRBV5-1, the J call TRBJ1-1; TRBD1 agrees at 7 bases. V shed 4 bases, J shed 0 bases, and the junction held 3 bases outside the gene matches. Per germline, CDR1 SGHRS and CDR2 YFSETQ. This CDR3 is 14 amino acids long.

The rearrangement links TRBV28 to TRBJ1-1; TRBD1 might be the D (6 bases). Germline CDR1 reads MDHEN; CDR2 reads SYDVKM. CDR3 length: 14 amino acids. V was pared by 7 bases and J by 4 bases, with 16 bases between. The CDR3 loop is CASTVGGASTEAFF. The DNA for the CDR3 is TGTGCCAGCACCGTGGGGGGGGCTAGCACTGAAGCTTTCTTT.

This clonotype was observed once. A much more abundant neighbour one base away suggests this may be a read error. J is TRBJ2-7 and V is TRBV18; D is undetermined. Trimming stripped 3 bases from V and 3 bases from J, with 9 bases between. The CDR3 totals 13 residues. Germline V lookup: CDR1 KGHSH, CDR2 LQKENI. In nucleotides, the CDR3 is TGTGCCAGCTCACCTTATACCAACTACGAGCAGTACTTC. This sequence encodes CASSPYTNYEQYF.

The chain has TRBV20-1 and TRBJ2-7; unclear D gene. Germline V gene lookup returns CDR1 DFQATT and CDR2 SNEGSKA (reference sequence). This CDR3 is 13 amino acids long. The V end was cut by 0 bases, the J end by 0 bases, with 6 bases between. CDR3 amino acids: CSARDPGSYEQYF. Written as DNA, the CDR3 is TGCAGTGCTAGAGATCCCGGCTCCTACGAGCAGTACTTC.

This clonotype was counted between two and nine times. The chain links TRBV11-2 to TRBJ2-7, with 7 bases fitting TRBD2. CDR1 is SGHAT and CDR2 is FQNNGV in the germline V gene. The CDR3 consists of 13 residues. V lost 5 bases, J lost 7 bases, and 8 bases stayed unmatched. The CDR3 DNA reads as TGTGCCAGCAGCGGCGGGTGGGAGGGGGAGCAGTACTTC. Translation: CASSGGWEGEQYF.

This clonotype was found many times. The chain uses TRBV6-2 or TRBV6-3 and TRBJ1-5, with no clear D. V lost 7 bases to trimming and J lost 7 bases, with 17 bases between them. CDR1 is MNHEY and CDR2 is SVGEGT in the germline V gene. The CDR3 spans 14 residues. The CDR3 reads CASTRGVWQQPQHF. DNA of the CDR3: TGTGCCAGCACCCGCGGGGTTTGGCAGCAGCCCCAGCATTTT.